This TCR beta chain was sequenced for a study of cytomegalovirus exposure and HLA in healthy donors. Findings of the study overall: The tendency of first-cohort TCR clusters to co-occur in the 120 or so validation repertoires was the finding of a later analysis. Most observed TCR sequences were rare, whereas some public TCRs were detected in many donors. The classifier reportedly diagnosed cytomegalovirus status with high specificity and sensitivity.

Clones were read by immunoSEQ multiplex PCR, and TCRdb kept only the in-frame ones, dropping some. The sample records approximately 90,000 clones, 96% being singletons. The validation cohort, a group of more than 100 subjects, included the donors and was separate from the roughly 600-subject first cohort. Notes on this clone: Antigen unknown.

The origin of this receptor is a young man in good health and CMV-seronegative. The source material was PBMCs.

The CDR3 region has the DNA TGTGCCAGCAGCTTCGACAGCCTAAATCAGCCCCAGCATTTT. It encodes CASSFDSLNQPQHF. V is TRBV7-9 and J is TRBJ1-5; the D gene is possibly TRBD1 (5 bases). CDR1 and CDR2 from the germline V gene are SEHNR and FQNEAQ (reference sequence). With 3 bases removed from V and 4 bases from J, the gap between germline ends came to 10 bases. The CDR3 extends over 14 amino acids.